The rows below give T cell receptor beta chains drawn from one sample of a study of T cells after yellow fever vaccination. One entry per CDR3 protein, called by TCRdb with MiXCR from the 5' RACE reads. The top ten hold 2.5% to 3.5% of the sample, which has around 180,000 distinct CDR3 sequences, approximately 6% seen once. The specimen was CD4+ T cells sorted from PBMCs, collected on the day of the first yellow fever vaccination. The receptors were gathered from a man aged 18 to 30 who received the YFV17D yellow fever vaccine. CDR3s include the opening cysteine and the closing phenylalanine or tryptophan. A D gene is named only where the DNA matches it firmly. Clone size appears in some rows only: once, few, many, or a class for an expanded clone.

. | TRBJ1-1 | TRBV7-8 | few | CASSPSGGKAFF | TGTGCCAGCAGCCCCAGCGGGGGCAAAGCTTTCTTT
TRBD2 | TRBJ2-5 | TRBV9 | . | CASGRGGSETQYF | TGTGCCAGCGGGCGGGGGGGGTCCGAGACCCAGTACTTC
. | TRBJ2-2 | TRBV7-3 | many | CASSPFGQLNTGELFF | TGTGCCAGCAGCCCATTCGGACAGCTGAACACCGGGGAGCTGTTTTTT
TRBD1 | TRBJ1-4 | TRBV5-1 | many | CASSGLTGGNEKLFF | TGCGCCAGCAGCGGCTTGACAGGGGGGAATGAAAAACTGTTTTTT
. | TRBJ1-3 | TRBV30 | . | CAWSVVGNTIYF | TGTGCCTGGAGTGTGGTCGGAAACACCATATATTTT
. | TRBJ2-3 | TRBV6-2/TRBV6-3 | many | CASSYSPSSDTQYF | TGTGCCAGCAGTTACTCGCCTAGCTCAGATACGCAGTATTTT
TRBD1 | TRBJ2-1 | TRBV7-3 | few | CASSLNRGSYNEQFF | TGTGCCAGCAGCTTAAACAGGGGCTCCTACAATGAGCAGTTCTTC
. | TRBJ2-2 | TRBV12-3/TRBV12-4 | many | CASSFLGVLSGELFF | TGTGCCAGCAGTTTCCTAGGGGTTTTGTCCGGGGAGCTGTTTTTT
. | TRBJ1-1 | TRBV6-5 | . | CASSYSIAPAMNTEAFF | TGTGCCAGCAGTTACTCGATTGCTCCGGCCATGAACACTGAAGCTTTCTTT
. | TRBJ1-1 | TRBV11-3 | many | CASSSGGPNTEAFF | TGTGCCAGCAGCTCCGGCGGTCCTAATACTGAAGCTTTCTTT
. | TRBJ2-1 | TRBV7-3 | many | CASSLKGRGTYNEQFF | TGTGCCAGCAGCTTAAAAGGCAGGGGAACCTACAATGAGCAGTTCTTC
. | TRBJ2-3 | TRBV4-2 | few | CASSQETSDTDTQYF | TGTGCCAGCAGCCAAGAGACTAGTGACACAGATACGCAGTATTTT
. | TRBJ2-2 | TRBV4-1 | many | CASSQDWLADTGELFF | TGCGCCAGCAGCCAAGATTGGTTAGCGGACACCGGGGAGCTGTTTTTT
. | TRBJ2-3 | TRBV6-1 | many | CASGWDLYTDTQYF | TGTGCCAGCGGATGGGACTTATACACAGATACGCAGTATTTT
TRBD1 | TRBJ1-2 | TRBV7-2 | many | CASSADRGYGYTF | TGTGCCAGCAGCGCGGACAGGGGGTATGGCTACACCTTC
. | TRBJ2-3 | TRBV7-2 | many | CASSPQRDTQYF | TGTGCCAGCAGCCCCCAGCGAGATACGCAGTATTTT
. | TRBJ1-1 | TRBV29-1 | many | CSAQKGQVNTEAFF | TGCAGCGCCCAAAAGGGACAAGTGAACACTGAAGCTTTCTTT
TRBD2 | TRBJ2-5 | TRBV4-2 | few | CASRMVSGRGAQETQYF | TGTGCCAGCCGCATGGTATCAGGGCGGGGGGCCCAAGAGACCCAGTACTTC
. | TRBJ2-1 | TRBV30 | . | CAWSEPGQQFF | TGTGCCTGGAGCGAACCGGGACAGCAGTTCTTC
. | TRBJ2-2 | TRBV19 | many | CASSIAKGNTGELFF | TGTGCCAGTAGTATTGCGAAGGGGAACACCGGGGAGCTGTTTTTT
. | TRBJ2-5 | TRBV10-3 | . | CAISVEPQETQYF | TGTGCCATCAGTGTGGAACCTCAAGAGACCCAGTACTTC
TRBD1 | TRBJ1-4 | TRBV14 | . | CASSQGRDRRLEKLFF | TGTGCCAGCAGCCAAGGGCGGGACAGGCGCCTCGAAAAACTGTTTTTT
TRBD2 | TRBJ2-3 | TRBV3-1 | . | CASSARSGTSGGDTQYF | TGTGCCAGCAGCGCCAGGAGCGGGACTAGCGGGGGTGATACGCAGTATTTT
TRBD2 | TRBJ2-1 | TRBV7-8 | many | CASSHTTSGGISYNEQFF | TGTGCCAGCAGCCATACGACTAGCGGGGGGATTAGCTACAATGAGCAGTTCTTC
TRBD2 | TRBJ2-1 | TRBV5-1 | . | CASSQGLAGPNEQFF | TGCGCCAGCAGCCAGGGACTAGCGGGCCCTAATGAGCAGTTCTTC
TRBD2 | TRBJ2-4 | TRBV24-1 | many | CATTPPRGGAKNIQYF | TGTGCCACCACCCCCCCCCGGGGGGGGGCCAAAAACATTCAGTACTTC
. | TRBJ1-3 | TRBV4-2 | . | CASSQDHSQGSSGNTIYF | TGTGCCAGCAGCCAAGATCATTCCCAGGGTTCGTCTGGAAACACCATATATTTT
. | TRBJ1-4 | TRBV4-1 | many | CASSQTRAEGEKLFF | TGCGCCAGCAGCCAAACTCGGGCCGAGGGTGAAAAACTGTTTTTT
. | TRBJ2-1 | TRBV2 | . | CASSGVSGETQFF | TGTGCCAGCAGTGGGGTATCCGGAGAGACCCAGTTCTTC
. | TRBJ1-1 | TRBV11-2 | few | CASSAQGLEAFF | TGTGCCAGCAGCGCACAGGGACTTGAAGCTTTCTTT
TRBD2 | TRBJ2-3 | TRBV7-2 | . | CASSLAAAGGADTQYF | TGTGCCAGCAGCTTAGCTGCAGCGGGGGGAGCAGATACGCAGTATTTT
. | TRBJ1-6 | TRBV20-1 | . | CSARTGSNSPLHF | TGCAGTGCTAGGACCGGGAGTAATTCACCCCTCCACTTT
. | TRBJ1-4 | TRBV5-1 | many | CASSPLGRGEKLFF | TGCGCCAGCAGCCCTTTGGGCCGAGGGGAAAAACTGTTTTTT
. | TRBJ2-7 | TRBV6-2/TRBV6-3 | . | CASRGRSYEQYF | TGTGCCAGCCGAGGGCGGTCCTACGAGCAGTACTTC
. | TRBJ1-2 | TRBV20-1 | many | CSARDPGAGYTF | TGCAGTGCTAGAGACCCGGGGGCGGGCTACACCTTC
. | TRBJ2-3 | TRBV7-2 | . | CASSLLKTGGSTDTQYF | TGTGCCAGCAGCTTACTTAAGACGGGGGGCAGTACGGATACGCAGTATTTT
TRBD2 | TRBJ2-3 | TRBV7-2 | many | CASTPSAGGSTDTQYF | TGTGCCAGCACCCCCTCGGCGGGGGGGAGTACAGATACGCAGTATTTT
. | TRBJ1-2 | TRBV4-2 | few | CASSQVDYGYTF | TGTGCCAGCAGCCAAGTAGACTATGGCTACACCTTC
. | TRBJ2-1 | TRBV5-1 | many | CASSRFSLNEQFF | TGCGCCAGCAGCCGCTTTTCACTAAATGAGCAGTTCTTC
. | TRBJ1-5 | TRBV18 | many | CASSPESNQPQHF | TGTGCCAGCTCACCGGAGAGCAATCAGCCCCAGCATTTT
TRBD2 | TRBJ2-2 | TRBV11-2 | many | CASRSGLGYANTGELFF | TGTGCCAGCAGGTCGGGACTAGGGTACGCGAACACCGGGGAGCTGTTTTTT
. | TRBJ1-1 | TRBV20-1 | . | CSARKQGAVTEAFF | TGCAGTGCTAGAAAGCAGGGTGCTGTCACTGAAGCTTTCTTT
. | TRBJ1-5 | TRBV20-1 | few | CSANDPGGDQPQHF | TGCAGTGCGAACGACCCCGGGGGGGATCAGCCCCAGCATTTT
. | TRBJ2-2 | TRBV7-2 | . | CASSLVAGNTGELFF | TGTGCCAGCAGCTTAGTTGCCGGGAACACCGGGGAGCTGTTTTTT
. | TRBJ2-2 | TRBV4-3 | many | CASSPTGVTGELFF | TGCGCCAGCAGCCCAACGGGAGTCACCGGGGAGCTGTTTTTT
. | TRBJ2-1 | TRBV27 | few | CATTRSTMGHEQFF | TGTGCCACCACCCGTTCCACGATGGGGCATGAGCAGTTCTTC
TRBD1 | TRBJ1-4 | TRBV9 | few | CASSPRGAPGEKLFF | TGTGCCAGCAGCCCCAGGGGGGCCCCGGGGGAAAAACTGTTTTTT
TRBD1 | TRBJ2-3 | TRBV29-1 | few | CSVRDRGPDTQYF | TGCAGCGTCCGGGACAGGGGTCCAGATACGCAGTATTTT
. | TRBJ1-3 | TRBV6-1 | . | CASSDTAPISGNTIYF | TGTGCCAGCAGTGATACGGCCCCAATCTCTGGAAACACCATATATTTT
TRBD2 | TRBJ2-5 | TRBV20-1 | few | CSARKSEALAIGKTQYF | TGCAGTGCTAGGAAATCGGAAGCACTAGCGATTGGCAAGACCCAGTACTTC
. | TRBJ1-5 | TRBV6-2/TRBV6-3 | many | CASSSQSIQIEPQHF | TGTGCCAGCAGTTCACAGAGTATCCAGATTGAGCCCCAGCATTTT
TRBD1 | TRBJ2-1 | TRBV11-1 | many | CASSLGQGNHNEQFF | TGTGCCAGCAGCTTAGGACAGGGGAACCACAATGAGCAGTTCTTC
. | TRBJ1-3 | TRBV4-3 | many | CASSRLRTGGNTIYF | TGCGCCAGCAGCCGCCTGCGGACCGGAGGAAACACCATATATTTT
. | TRBJ2-3 | TRBV11-2 | . | CASSSTPWRTDTQYF | TGTGCCAGCAGCTCGACGCCCTGGAGGACAGATACGCAGTATTTT
TRBD1 | TRBJ2-4 | TRBV7-8 | . | CASSLAAGTAEYF | TGTGCCAGCAGCCTAGCCGCCGGGACAGCTGAGTACTTC